This TCR beta chain stems from a study of graft-versus-host responses after intestinal transplantation. Background on the study: Anti-thymocyte globulin induction was given to all recipients, followed by tacrolimus and steroids for around three years. Study-wide points: GvH clone levels peaked in circulation, and this peak was associated with early post-transplant HvG declines. High graft-versus-host to host-versus-graft clonal ratios were seen in allografts of patients with graft-donor T cell macrochimerism. Recipient marrow held GvH clones, some first seen in ileum or blood.

As to this clone: Its antigen is unidentified.

Data came from immunoSEQ multiplex PCR; TCRdb stores just in-frame clones and leaves some out. Among tens of thousands of clones listed, roughly 93% were seen once. The CDR3 spans 15 residues. Trimming shortened V by 6 bases and J by 2 bases, and 17 bases separated the two germline ends. The clonotype comes from a human donor who received an intestinal transplant. The sample here was unstimulated CD8+ T cells sorted from spleen or lymph node cells, taken before intestinal transplant. The rearrangement joins TRBV5-3 to TRBJ1-1; maybe TRBD1 (5 bases). TRBV5-3 belongs to the ORF category, with a function that is uncertain. CDR3 residues: CARNVLDSENTEAFF. In nucleotides, the CDR3 is TGTGCCAGAAATGTCCTAGACAGCGAAAACACTGAAGCTTTCTTT.